The present T cell receptor beta chain was sequenced within a study of T cells in Graves' hyperthyroidism and ophthalmopathy. J was trimmed by 2 bases and V by 0 bases; bases with no gene match: 16. Looked up from germline, CDR1 is WSHSY and CDR2 is SAAADI. The CDR3 length is 20 residues. This clonotype was seen at least ten times. What was amplified from RNA transcripts were TCR beta CDR3 regions. In the first-round RT-PCR of the TCR CDR3, the HTBI primer set was used. MiXCR was run by TCRdb on the multiplex PCR reads, yielding one entry per CDR3 protein. The sample includes 300,000 or so distinct CDR3 sequences, roughly 15% seen only once; the top ten take around 33%.

The sequenced material came from blood. The clonotype comes from a man aged 25-40 years with Graves' hyperthyroidism. The V gene is TRBV10-2, the J gene TRBJ2-7; 10 nucleotides agree with TRBD2. The CDR3: CASSESDGLAGVLPPYEQYF. The DNA for the CDR3 is TGCGCCAGCAGTGAGTCAGACGGTCTAGCGGGAGTGCTACCCCCCTACGAGCAGTACTTC.